Below, one T cell receptor beta chain is given with its context. Self-reported history from a screening survey and questionnaire set each donor's cohort. This sample stems from a study of blood T cell repertoires in COVID-19. Assay: immunoSEQ multiplex PCR; the TCRdb copy retains only in-frame clones and omits some. The table has roughly 200,000 clones, around 90% seen once. The CDR3 covers 15 residues. With 1 base clipped from V and 6 bases from J, the junction kept 5 bases outside the gene matches. Per the germline V gene, CDR1 is MDHEN and CDR2 is SYDVKM. What was sequenced was PBMCs or T cells enriched from blood (not recorded which). The chain recombines TRBV28 with TRBJ2-3; 9 bases are a match to TRBD2. This TCR came from a man aged 25 to 40 who had recovered from COVID-19. Here the CDR3 reads CASSLSIAGGDTQYF. The CDR3 DNA follows: TGTGCCAGCAGTTTATCAATTGCGGGAGGGGATACGCAGTATTTT.